Presented here are 5 T cell receptor beta chains from one specimen sequenced in a study of vaccination effects on CD4 cells after COVID-19. Viral peptide pool expansion of antigen-specific CD4+ T cells preceded sequencing in the ViraFEST assay. When around 9 days of culture had elapsed, CD4+ T cells were isolated. Everyone in the study got two shots of either the BNT162b2 or mRNA-1273 vaccine. These receptors have no identified antigens. The protocol was immunoSEQ multiplex PCR, while the TCRdb copy is restricted to in-frame clones and leaves out a portion. The top ten hold roughly 10% of the sample, which has roughly 27,000 clones, approximately 71% seen once. The sample was CD4+ T cells from PBMCs cultured with HCoV-NL63 spike peptides, taken after COVID-19 vaccination. The receptors were gathered from a human donor who received a COVID-19 vaccine.

This clone has more than one count but fewer than ten. V is TRBV5-1 and J is TRBJ2-1; 13 bases fit TRBD2. J was trimmed by 9 bases and V by 2 bases; bases with no gene match: 11. Germline V gives CDR1 SGHRS, CDR2 YFSETQ. The CDR3 runs 17 residues. This CDR3 is CASSFLPGLAGIGEQFF. In DNA form, the CDR3 reads TGCGCCAGCAGCTTCTTACCGGGACTAGCGGGGATAGGTGAGCAGTTCTTC.

The chain is built from TRBV11-2 and TRBJ2-7, with 8 bases that match TRBD1. This CDR3 comprises 14 residues. V was clipped by 5 bases and J by 2 bases; unmatched bases: 5. Germline V lookup: CDR1 SGHAT, CDR2 FQNNGV. The CDR3 loop is CASSRPDRAYEQYF. The CDR3 DNA follows: TGTGCCAGCAGCCGCCCGGACAGGGCCTACGAGCAGTACTTC.

This clone was seen a handful of times. The genes are TRBV2 and TRBJ1-2; unclear D gene. The CDR3 runs 11 residues. V was clipped by 5 bases and J by 8 bases, with 9 bases between them. CDR1 and CDR2 from the germline V gene are SNHLY and FYNNEI. The CDR3 sequence is CASSTSPGYTF. CDR3 in DNA: TGTGCCAGCAGTACCTCCCCCGGCTACACCTTC.

This sequence joins TRBV2 and TRBJ1-5; D perhaps matches TRBD1 (5 bases). Trimming took off 7 bases at V and 3 bases at J, with 10 bases between the two ends. This CDR3 is 13 amino acids long. Germline loops: CDR1 SNHLY, CDR2 FYNNEI. CDR3 in amino acids: CASKDSYNQPQHF. CDR3 nucleotides: TGTGCCAGCAAAGACAGTTACAATCAGCCCCAGCATTTT.

This clone was detected a few times. The V gene is TRBV27, the J gene TRBJ1-3, with D uncertain. V dropped 1 base and J dropped 2 bases, with 9 bases sitting between them. Germline-derived CDR1 and CDR2 are MNHEY and SMNVEV (reference sequence). This CDR3 is 15 amino acids long. The CDR3 region has the DNA TGTGCCAGCAGTTTATACGGAAGCACTGGAAACACCATATATTTT. Translation gives CASSLYGSTGNTIYF.